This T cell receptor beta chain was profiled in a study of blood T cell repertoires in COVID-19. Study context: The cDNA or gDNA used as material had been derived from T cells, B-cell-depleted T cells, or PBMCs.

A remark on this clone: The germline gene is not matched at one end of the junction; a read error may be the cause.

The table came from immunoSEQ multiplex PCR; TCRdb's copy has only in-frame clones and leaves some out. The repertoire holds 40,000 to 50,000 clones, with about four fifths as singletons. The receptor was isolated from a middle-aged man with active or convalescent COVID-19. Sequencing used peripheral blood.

For the CDR3, the DNA is TGTGCCAGCAGCCTAGAGATACAAAGCACAGATACGCAGTATTTT. The encoded protein is CASSLEIQSTDTQYF. The gene calls are TRBV11-2 and TRBJ2-3; no clear D. CDR1 is SGHAT and CDR2 is FQNNGV in the germline V gene. The CDR3 extends over 15 amino acids.